This T cell receptor (beta chain) is from a study of monozygotic twins with inflammatory bowel disease. TCRdb reprocessed the 5' RACE reads; each CDR3 protein has one entry and no DNA is given. The sample data list over 350,000 distinct CDR3 sequences. Regarding the study as a whole: Against healthy co-twins, IBD patients had lower TCRbeta diversity (measured by inverse Simpson). Fewer clonotypes were shared with others by IBD patients than by healthy twins, especially with disease activity.

Germline V CDR1 and CDR2: MDHEN, SYDVKM. This CDR3 is built from 16 residues. A note on this clonotype: The antigen remains unidentified.

This receptor was obtained from a human donor with ulcerative colitis or Crohn's disease, or a healthy co-twin of an affected twin (not recorded which). The sample was blood. This chain links TRBV28 with TRBJ2-1; TCRdb reports TRBD2, a call that lacks DNA to check it against. The chain's CDR3 is CASSSSGTSGYNEQFF.